Each of the 9 T cell receptor beta chains below was sequenced from the same sample in a study of OX40 agonist ivuxolimab in advanced cancers. Data came from immunoSEQ multiplex PCR; TCRdb stores just in-frame clones and leaves some out. The top ten clones hold approximately 25% of a sample with over 20,000 clones, less than 90% of them seen once. This sample comprised CD4+ or CD8+ T cells sorted from blood, obtained in a trial of the OX40 agonist ivuxolimab. The receptors come from an adult with an advanced solid tumor such as melanoma, head and neck, liver or kidney cancer.

This clone showed up just once. This chain connects TRBV13 to TRBJ2-1; 8 nucleotides match TRBD2. The CDR3 length is 16 residues. The V segment lost 4 bases and the J segment 6 bases; nucleotides outside the gene matches: 11. CDR1 PRHDT and CDR2 FYEKMQ come from the germline V gene (reference sequence). Written as DNA, the CDR3 is TGTGCCAGCAGCTCCCGAGCGGGAGTAGGGCTCAATGAGCAGTTCTTC. Amino acid sequence: CASSSRAGVGLNEQFF.

The rearrangement links TRBV2 to TRBJ2-7; 11 nucleotides line up with TRBD2. Germline V CDR1 and CDR2: SNHLY, FYNNEI. This CDR3 region has 14 residues. V was clipped by 5 bases and J by 3 bases; unmatched bases: 3. The CDR3: CASSPGLADYEQYF. CDR3 sequence (DNA): TGTGCCAGCAGTCCGGGACTAGCGGACTACGAGCAGTACTTC.

The rearrangement joins TRBV9 to TRBJ2-7; 7 bases match TRBD2. The germline V gene has CDR1 SGDLS and CDR2 YYNGEE. Germline trimming cut 3 bases from V and 5 bases from J; bases unmatched to any gene: 14. The CDR3 length is 16 residues. DNA of the CDR3: TGTGCCAGCAGCGCTAGCGGTACTGTGGCTCCCCACGAGCAGTACTTC. Translation: CASSASGTVAPHEQYF.

The chain joins TRBV4-3 to TRBJ2-7; D might be TRBD2 (7 bases). Trimming shortened V by 1 base and J by 6 bases, and 34 bases separated the two germline ends. This CDR3 region has 21 residues. Germline lookup yields CDR1 LGHNA and CDR2 YSLEER. CDR3 protein: CASSQVYRTEKEAGAPFEQYF. As DNA, the CDR3 is TGCGCCAGCAGCCAAGTTTACCGGACAGAGAAGGAGGCGGGAGCCCCCTTCGAGCAGTACTTC.

V is TRBV11-2 and J is TRBJ2-1; no firm D call. CDR3 length equals 11 residues. Trimming pared 1 base from V and 7 bases from J, leaving 2 bases between. Germline values: CDR1 SGHAT, CDR2 FQNNGV. CDR3 DNA sequence: TGTGCCAGCAGCTTAGTAAATGAGCAGTTCTTC. Protein: CASSLVNEQFF.

This sequence joins TRBV7-2 and TRBJ2-1; unclear D gene. This CDR3 region has 12 residues. Germline loops: CDR1 SGHTA, CDR2 FQGNSA. With 1 base removed from V and 8 bases from J, the gap between germline ends came to 6 bases. CDR3: CASSLVRHEQFF. The DNA of the CDR3 is TGTGCCAGCAGCTTAGTGAGGCATGAGCAGTTCTTC.

This chain joins TRBV9 and TRBJ2-7, with 7 bases lining up with TRBD1. The CDR3 is 14 residues long. CDR1 is SGDLS, CDR2 YYNGEE, per germline. V lost 3 bases to trimming and J lost 5 bases; unmatched junction nucleotides: 8. The CDR3 spells CASSAEGQTDEQYF. Here the CDR3 DNA reads TGTGCCAGCAGCGCCGAGGGACAGACCGACGAGCAGTACTTC.

This clone was recorded only once. The chain has TRBV19 and TRBJ1-1; D call uncertain. The CDR3 contains 15 residues. CDR1 is LNHDA and CDR2 is SQIVND in the germline V gene (reference sequence). With 6 bases removed from V and 1 base from J, the gap between germline ends came to 15 bases. In nucleotides, the CDR3 is TGTGCCAGTAGGCCCCCCGGGCCGGGGAACACTGAAGCTTTCTTT. The encoded protein is CASRPPGPGNTEAFF. Full variable domain (remainder filled in from reference TRBV19 and TRBJ1-1): DGGITQSPKYLFRKEGQNVTLSCEQNLNHDAMYWYRQDPGQGLRLIYYSQIVNDFQKGDIAEGYSVSREKKESFPLTVTSAQKNPTAFYLCASRPPGPGNTEAFFGQGTRLTVV.

The V gene is TRBV19, the J gene TRBJ2-7; the D gene is possibly TRBD1 (6 bases). The V end lost 5 bases, the J end lost 6 bases, and 17 bases lay between the germline ends. Germline assignment: CDR1 LNHDA and CDR2 SQIVND (reference sequence). This CDR3 has 14 amino acids. For the CDR3, the DNA is TGTGCCAGTAGTCACGGGACACCGCTAATCGAGCAGTACTTC. The encoded protein is CASSHGTPLIEQYF. Complete variable domain (other parts from reference TRBV19 and TRBJ2-7): DGGITQSPKYLFRKEGQNVTLSCEQNLNHDAMYWYRQDPGQGLRLIYYSQIVNDFQKGDIAEGYSVSREKKESFPLTVTSAQKNPTAFYLCASSHGTPLIEQYFGPGTRLTVT.